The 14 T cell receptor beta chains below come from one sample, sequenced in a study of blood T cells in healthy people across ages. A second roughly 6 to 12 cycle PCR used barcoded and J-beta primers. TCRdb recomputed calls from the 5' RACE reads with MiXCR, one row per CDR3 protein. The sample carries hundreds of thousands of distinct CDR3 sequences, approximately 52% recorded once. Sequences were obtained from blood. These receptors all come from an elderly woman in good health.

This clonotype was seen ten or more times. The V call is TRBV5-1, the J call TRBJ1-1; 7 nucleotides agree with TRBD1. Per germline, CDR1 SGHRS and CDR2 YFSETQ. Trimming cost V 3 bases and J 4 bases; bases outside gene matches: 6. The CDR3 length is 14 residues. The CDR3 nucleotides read TGCGCCAGCAGCTGGGGACAGTACGCCACTGAAGCTTTCTTT. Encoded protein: CASSWGQYATEAFF.

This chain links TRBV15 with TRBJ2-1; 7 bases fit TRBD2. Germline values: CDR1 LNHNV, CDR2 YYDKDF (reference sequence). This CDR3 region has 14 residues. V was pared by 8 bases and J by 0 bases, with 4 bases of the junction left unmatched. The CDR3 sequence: CATHKRDSYNEQFF. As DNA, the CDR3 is TGTGCCACCCACAAGCGGGACTCCTACAATGAGCAGTTCTTC.

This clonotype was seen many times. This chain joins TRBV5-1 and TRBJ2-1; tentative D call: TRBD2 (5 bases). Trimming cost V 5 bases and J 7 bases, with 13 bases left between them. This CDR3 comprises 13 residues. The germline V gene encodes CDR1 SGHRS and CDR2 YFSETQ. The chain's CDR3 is CASRVTPGNEQFF. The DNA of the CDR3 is TGCGCCAGCAGAGTGACCCCGGGGAATGAGCAGTTCTTC.

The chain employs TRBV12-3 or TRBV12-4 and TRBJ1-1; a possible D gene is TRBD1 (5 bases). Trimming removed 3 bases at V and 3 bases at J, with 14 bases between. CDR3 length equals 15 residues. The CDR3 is CASSFDQGGDTEAFF. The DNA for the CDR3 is TGTGCCAGCAGTTTCGATCAGGGCGGGGACACTGAAGCTTTCTTT.

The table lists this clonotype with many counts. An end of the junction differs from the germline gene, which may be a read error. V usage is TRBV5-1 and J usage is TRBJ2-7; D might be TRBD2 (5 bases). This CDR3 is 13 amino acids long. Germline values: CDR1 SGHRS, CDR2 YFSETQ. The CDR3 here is CASSLAPEYEQYF. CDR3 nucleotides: TGTGCCAGCAGCTTAGCGCCAGAGTACGAGCAGTACTTC.

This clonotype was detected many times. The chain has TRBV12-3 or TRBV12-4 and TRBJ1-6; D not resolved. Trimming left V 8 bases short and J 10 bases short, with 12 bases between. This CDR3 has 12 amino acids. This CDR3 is CASGRPGSPLHF. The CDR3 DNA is TGTGCCAGCGGGCGCCCCGGATCACCCCTCCACTTT.

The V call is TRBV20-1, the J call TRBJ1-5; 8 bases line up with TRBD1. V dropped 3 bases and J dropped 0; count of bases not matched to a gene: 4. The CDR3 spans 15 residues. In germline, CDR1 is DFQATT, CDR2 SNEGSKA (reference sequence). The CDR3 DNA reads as TGCAGTGCTAGCCAGGGGGCCTATAGCAATCAGCCCCAGCATTTT. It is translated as CSASQGAYSNQPQHF.

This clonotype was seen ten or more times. Written as DNA, the CDR3 is TGTGCCAGCAGCTTAACGTTGGCTAGCGGGAGGATAAATGAGCAGTTCTTC. As protein: CASSLTLASGRINEQFF. The chain combines TRBV7-3 with TRBJ2-1; 11 nucleotides agree with TRBD2. V shed 0 bases, J shed 7 bases, and the junction held 8 bases outside the gene matches. The CDR3 extends over 17 amino acids. From germline, CDR1 is SGHTA and CDR2 FQGTGA.

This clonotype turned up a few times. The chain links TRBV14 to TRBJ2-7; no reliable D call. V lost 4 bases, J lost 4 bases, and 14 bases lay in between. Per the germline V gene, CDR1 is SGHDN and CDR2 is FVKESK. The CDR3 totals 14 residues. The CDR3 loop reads CASSRFTGVYEQYF. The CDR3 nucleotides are TGTGCCAGCAGCCGTTTCACCGGCGTGTACGAGCAGTACTTC. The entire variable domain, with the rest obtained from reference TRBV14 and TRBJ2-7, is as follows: EAGVTQFPSHSVIEKGQTVTLRCDPISGHDNLYWYRRVMGKEIKFLLHFVKESKQDESGMPNNRFLAERTGGTYSTLKVQPAELEDSGVYFCASSRFTGVYEQYFGPGTRLTVT.

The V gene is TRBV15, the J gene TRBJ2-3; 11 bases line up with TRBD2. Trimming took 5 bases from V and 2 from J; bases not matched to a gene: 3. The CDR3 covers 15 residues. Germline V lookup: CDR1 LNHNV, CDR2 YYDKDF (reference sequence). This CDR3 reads CATSLAGGPTDTQYF. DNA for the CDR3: TGTGCCACCAGCCTAGCGGGAGGACCCACAGATACGCAGTATTTT.

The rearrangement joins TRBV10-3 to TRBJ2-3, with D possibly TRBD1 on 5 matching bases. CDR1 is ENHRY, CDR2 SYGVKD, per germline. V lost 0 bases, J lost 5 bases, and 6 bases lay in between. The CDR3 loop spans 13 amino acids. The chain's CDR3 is CAISESTEDTQYF. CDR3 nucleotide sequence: TGTGCCATCAGTGAGTCGACAGAAGATACGCAGTATTTT.

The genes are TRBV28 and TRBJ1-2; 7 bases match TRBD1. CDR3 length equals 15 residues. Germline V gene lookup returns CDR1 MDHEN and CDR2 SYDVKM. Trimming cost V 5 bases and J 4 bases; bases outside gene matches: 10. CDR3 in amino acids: CASSGRQGGAYGYTF. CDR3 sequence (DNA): TGTGCCAGCAGTGGTCGACAGGGCGGGGCCTATGGCTACACCTTC.

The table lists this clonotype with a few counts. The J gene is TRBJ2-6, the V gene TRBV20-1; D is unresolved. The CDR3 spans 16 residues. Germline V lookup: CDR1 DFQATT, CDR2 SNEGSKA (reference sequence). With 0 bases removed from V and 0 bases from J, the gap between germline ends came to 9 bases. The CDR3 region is CSARDSEFSGANVLTF. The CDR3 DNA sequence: TGCAGTGCTAGAGATTCGGAGTTCTCTGGGGCCAACGTCCTGACTTTC.

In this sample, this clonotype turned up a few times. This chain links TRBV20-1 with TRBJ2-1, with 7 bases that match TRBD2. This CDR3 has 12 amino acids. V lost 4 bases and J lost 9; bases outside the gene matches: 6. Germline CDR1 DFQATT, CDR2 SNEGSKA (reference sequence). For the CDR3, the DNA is TGCAGTGCTAAGGCTAGCGGCCGTGAGCAGTTCTTC. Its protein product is CSAKASGREQFF.